This section outlines one T cell receptor beta chain sequence together with its context. Its antigen is not known. V was clipped by 3 bases and J by 4 bases, with 12 bases between them. This CDR3 is built from 14 residues. Looked up from germline, CDR1 is MDHEN and CDR2 is SYDVKM. TCRdb independently ran MiXCR on the 5' RACE reads; one entry per CDR3 protein. The sample holds about 300,000 distinct CDR3 sequences, less than 20% seen once. This sample stems from a study of T-cell memory formation after mild COVID-19. Whole-study context: Largely donor-specific sequence clusters came from a couple of donors. Study-wide points: Nothing confirmed that second-wave clones peaking on day 37 were specific for SARS-CoV-2. The study found contracting CD4+ clones mainly in CM and EM and contracting CD8+ clones in EMRA.

The chain recombines TRBV28 with TRBJ2-5; D not certain. The sequence derives from a man aged 18-30 years who had mild COVID-19 (a few samples of this study predate the infection). Cell type and time point are not known. Sequenced sample: PBMCs or a T cell subset sorted from them (not recorded which). CDR3 DNA: TGTGCCAGCAGTTTGCCCCGGCCTGGAGAGACCCAGTACTTC. Its protein product is CASSLPRPGETQYF.